Sequencing of this T cell receptor (beta chain) was carried out in a study of CD8+ T cells in alopecia areata. V trimming: 8 bases; J trimming: 10 bases; junction bases outside the gene matches: 6. Germline values: CDR1 MNHEY, CDR2 SVGAGI. The CDR3 length is 12 residues. General study points: Higher clonality than in normal scalp was seen in lesional scalp, especially alopecia totalis/universalis.

Samples from alopecia areata patients were lesional scalp punch biopsies and peripheral blood. Following extraction, RNA underwent reverse transcription to cDNA, which served as the sequencing template. The protocol was immunoSEQ multiplex PCR, while the TCRdb copy is restricted to in-frame clones and leaves out a portion. The sample consists of about 130,000 clones, about 57% of them appearing once. Only one count was recorded for this clone. Its antigen is not identified. The clonotype was recovered from a human donor with alopecia areata. The chain joins TRBV6-5 to TRBJ2-7, with 12 bases lining up with TRBD2. The starting material was CD4+ T cells sorted from blood, obtained at week 0. The CDR3 nucleotides read TGTGCCAGCGAGACTAGCGGGAGCCCCCAGTACTTC. Translating gives CASETSGSPQYF.